This T cell receptor (beta chain) is from a study of T cell repertoires in cytomegalovirus infection (dated by TCRdb to about 2019). Regarding the study in general: Because public TCR beta signatures pointed to carriage of CMV infection together with the matching HLA type, the HLA type of each donor mattered for the analysis. The paper as a whole reports these results and caveats: Carriers of CMV infection plus the relevant HLA type were discriminated by the cumulative frequency of public TCR beta family members in the study cohort and in an independent roughly 350-donor cohort. In the ex vivo response, HLA-C-restricted CMV-specific TCR beta clonotypes were dominant, and in two of eight donors the single most frequent clonotype came from this HLA-C-restricted group.

The data were produced on an Illumina HiSeq 1500. TCRdb itself trimmed the public reads at Q25 with fastp, ran MiXCR and retained productive beta chains. CDR3 protein sequences are deduplicated, and each keeps its most common genes and DNA. The sample contains approximately 200,000 distinct CDR3 sequences, roughly 27% of them found a single time. Of the sample, 31% is held by the ten largest clones. The CDR3 runs 11 residues from the cysteine to the phenylalanine. Just the 33-base CDR3 DNA is kept, in frame starting at base 1. V gives up 5 bases and J gives up 8 bases, and the segment between their germline ends measures 6 bases. The germline V gene (reference sequence) yields MNHNY for CDR1 and SVGAGI for CDR2. As concerns this clonotype: Its antigen has not been determined. Within one base of it there is no much larger clone, and no base qualities were kept.

Sequencing used PBMCs. This chain is built from TRBV6-6 and TRBJ1-4, with the D segment identity uncertain. This receptor was obtained from a human donor in good health (CMV status not recorded). Some clones in this sample may be carry-over from other donors' samples. The CDR3 region reads CASSPGEKLFF. The DNA is TGTGCCAGCAGTCCGGGGGAAAAACTGTTTTTT.